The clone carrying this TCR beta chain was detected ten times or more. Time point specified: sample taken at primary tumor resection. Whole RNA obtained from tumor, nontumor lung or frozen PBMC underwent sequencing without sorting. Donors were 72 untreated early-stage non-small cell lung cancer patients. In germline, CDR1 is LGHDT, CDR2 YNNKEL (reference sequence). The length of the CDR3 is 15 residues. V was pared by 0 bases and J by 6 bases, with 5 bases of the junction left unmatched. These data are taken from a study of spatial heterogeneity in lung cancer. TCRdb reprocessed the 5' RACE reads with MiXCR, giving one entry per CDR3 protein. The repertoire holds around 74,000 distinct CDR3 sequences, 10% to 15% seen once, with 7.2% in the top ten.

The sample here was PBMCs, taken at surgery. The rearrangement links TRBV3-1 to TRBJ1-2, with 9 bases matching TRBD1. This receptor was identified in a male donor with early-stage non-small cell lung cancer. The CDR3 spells CASSQDLTGGHGYTF. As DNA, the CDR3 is TGTGCCAGCAGCCAAGACTTGACAGGGGGTCATGGCTACACCTTC.